Sequencing of this T cell receptor (beta chain) was carried out in a study of blood T cell repertoires in COVID-19. Across the whole study: There were acute and convalescent COVID-19 samples, and they came from the United States, Italy and Spain. The cDNA or gDNA used as material had been derived from T cells, B-cell-depleted T cells, or PBMCs.

This CDR3 region has 14 residues. Trimming stripped 7 bases from V and 2 bases from J, with 11 bases between. The germline V gene encodes CDR1 KGHDR and CDR2 SFDVKD. Original analysis: Amplified reference gene primers provided the basis for estimating nucleated cell counts. This table comes from immunoSEQ multiplex PCR, and its TCRdb copy is limited to in-frame clones, with some not included. That table is the source of V, J and clone size, and D and trimming were worked out from the DNA. The data hold roughly 160,000 clones, with more than 75% observed a single time. Followed over time, Seattle patients had been enrolled while infection was active.

The material sequenced was peripheral blood. The rearrangement links TRBV24-1 to TRBJ1-3; D gene unclear. This receptor was obtained from a man in his sixties with COVID-19, enrolled during active disease. The CDR3 DNA reads as TGTGCCACCAGCGACGAGGGAACTGGAAACACCATATATTTT. It specifies CATSDEGTGNTIYF.